This T cell receptor beta chain was captured by sequencing in a study of Ad26.COV2.S vaccination and SARS-CoV-2 variants. The protocol was immunoSEQ multiplex PCR, while the TCRdb copy is restricted to in-frame clones and leaves out a portion. The sample consists of about 180,000 clones, around 90% of them appearing once. General study findings and limits: A substantial breadth of spike-specific CD8+ and CD4+ T cell responses after vaccination has been reported.

Germline V gene data show CDR1 as KGHDR and CDR2 as SFDVKD. This CDR3 contains 15 residues. V was shortened by 1 base and J by 8 bases, with 13 bases between the two germline ends. Note on this clone: What it recognizes is unknown.

The chain uses TRBV24-1 and TRBJ1-4; D uncertain. This specimen was peripheral blood, taken after recovery from COVID-19. The source is a human donor who had recovered from COVID-19. CDR3 sequence (DNA): TGTGCCACCAGTGATTTTGTACGGGGTCAGGAAAAACTGTTTTTT. Translation gives CATSDFVRGQEKLFF.